Included here is one T cell receptor beta chain sequence, with context. Its antigen is unidentified. The sample originates from a study of cytomegalovirus exposure and HLA in healthy donors. Study summary: Drawn from HLA-typed donors, some 80 million unique TCRs were held in an early data release. Study results and caveats: The authors later linked a missense DCLRE1C variant to TCR beta V- and J-gene trimming.

Primers: 60 Vbeta forward and 13 Jbeta reverse. Assay: immunoSEQ multiplex PCR; the TCRdb copy retains only in-frame clones and omits some. This sample yields 40,000 to 60,000 clones, of which 72% are seen a single time; around 9.1% belongs to the top ten. CDR1 and CDR2 from the germline V gene are MNHEY and SMNVEV (reference sequence). This CDR3 has 14 amino acids. Trimming took off 3 bases at V and 5 bases at J, with 14 bases between the two ends. Sequencing was done on a sample of PBMCs. The receptor was isolated from a woman between 50 and 59 years old in good health and CMV-seronegative. The V and J genes are TRBV27 and TRBJ2-7; D gene uncertain. CDR3 nucleotide sequence: TGTGCCAGCAGTTTGAACTGGTCAACCCACGAGCAGTACTTC. Its protein is CASSLNWSTHEQYF.